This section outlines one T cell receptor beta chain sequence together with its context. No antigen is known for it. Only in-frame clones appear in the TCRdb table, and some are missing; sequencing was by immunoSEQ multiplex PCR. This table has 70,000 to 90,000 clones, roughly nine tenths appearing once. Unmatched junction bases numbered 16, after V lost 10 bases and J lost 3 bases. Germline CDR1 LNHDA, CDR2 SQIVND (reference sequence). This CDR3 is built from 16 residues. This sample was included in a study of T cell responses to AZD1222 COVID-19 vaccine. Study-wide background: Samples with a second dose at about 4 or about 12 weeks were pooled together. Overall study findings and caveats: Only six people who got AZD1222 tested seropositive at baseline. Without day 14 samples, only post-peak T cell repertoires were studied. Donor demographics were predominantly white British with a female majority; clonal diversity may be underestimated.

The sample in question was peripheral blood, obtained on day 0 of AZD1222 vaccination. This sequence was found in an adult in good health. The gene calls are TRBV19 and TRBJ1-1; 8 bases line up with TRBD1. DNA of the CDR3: TGTGCCACGAAGCCAAGGACAGGGAAGATTGACACTGAAGCTTTCTTT. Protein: CATKPRTGKIDTEAFF.